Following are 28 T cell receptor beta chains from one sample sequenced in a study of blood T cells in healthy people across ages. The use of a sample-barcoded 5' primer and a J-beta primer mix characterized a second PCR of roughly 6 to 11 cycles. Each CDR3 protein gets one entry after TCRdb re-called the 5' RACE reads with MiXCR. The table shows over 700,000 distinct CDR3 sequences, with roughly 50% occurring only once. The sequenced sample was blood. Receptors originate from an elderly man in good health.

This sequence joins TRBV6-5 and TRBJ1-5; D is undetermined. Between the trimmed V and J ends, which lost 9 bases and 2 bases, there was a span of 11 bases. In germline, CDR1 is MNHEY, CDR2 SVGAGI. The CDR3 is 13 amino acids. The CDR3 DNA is TGTGCCAGTTGGGGTTCTGGCAATCAGCCCCAGCATTTT. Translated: CASWGSGNQPQHF.

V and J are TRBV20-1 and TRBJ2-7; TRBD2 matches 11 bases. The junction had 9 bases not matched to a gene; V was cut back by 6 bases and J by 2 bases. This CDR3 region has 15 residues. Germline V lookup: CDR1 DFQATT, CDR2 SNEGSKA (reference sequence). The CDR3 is CSAGGELAGAYEQYF. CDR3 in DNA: TGCAGTGCGGGAGGCGAACTAGCGGGAGCCTACGAGCAGTACTTC.

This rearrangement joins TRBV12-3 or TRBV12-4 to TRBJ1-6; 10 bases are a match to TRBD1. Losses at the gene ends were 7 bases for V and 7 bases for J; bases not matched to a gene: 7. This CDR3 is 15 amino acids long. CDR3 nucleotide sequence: TGTGCCAGCACCCGGACAGGGGGTTGGAATTCACCCCTCCACTTT. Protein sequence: CASTRTGGWNSPLHF.

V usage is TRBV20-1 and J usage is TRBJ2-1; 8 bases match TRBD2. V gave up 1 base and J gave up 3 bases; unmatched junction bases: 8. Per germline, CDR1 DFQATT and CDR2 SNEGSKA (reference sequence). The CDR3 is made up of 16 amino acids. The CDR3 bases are TGCAGTGCTAGAGCAGCAACTAGCGGATACTACAATGAGCAGTTCTTC. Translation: CSARAATSGYYNEQFF.

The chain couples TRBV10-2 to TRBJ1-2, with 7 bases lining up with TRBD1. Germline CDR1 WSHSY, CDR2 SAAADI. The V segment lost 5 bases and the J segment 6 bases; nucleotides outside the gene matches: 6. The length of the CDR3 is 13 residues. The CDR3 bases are TGCGCCAGCAGTCCGACAGGGCTGGATGGCTACACCTTC. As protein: CASSPTGLDGYTF.

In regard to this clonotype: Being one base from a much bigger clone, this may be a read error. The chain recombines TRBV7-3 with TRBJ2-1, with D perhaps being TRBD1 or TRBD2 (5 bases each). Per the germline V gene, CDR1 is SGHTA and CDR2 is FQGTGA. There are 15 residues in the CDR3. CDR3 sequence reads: CASSLKGSSYSEQFF. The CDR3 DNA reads TGTGCCAGCAGCTTAAAGGGGAGCTCCTACAGTGAGCAGTTCTTC.

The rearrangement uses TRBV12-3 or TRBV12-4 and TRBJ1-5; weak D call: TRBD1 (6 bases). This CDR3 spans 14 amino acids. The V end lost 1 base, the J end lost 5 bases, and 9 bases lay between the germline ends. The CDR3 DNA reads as TGTGCCAGCAGTTTAGGGTCAGGGGATCAGCCCCAGCATTTT. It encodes CASSLGSGDQPQHF.

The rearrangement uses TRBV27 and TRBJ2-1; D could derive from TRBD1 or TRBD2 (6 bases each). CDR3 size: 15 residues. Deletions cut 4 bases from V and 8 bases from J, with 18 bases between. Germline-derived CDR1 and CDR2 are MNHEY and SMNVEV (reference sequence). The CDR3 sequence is CASSSGAHRGYEQFF. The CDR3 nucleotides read TGTGCCAGCAGTTCGGGGGCTCATAGGGGCTATGAGCAGTTCTTC.

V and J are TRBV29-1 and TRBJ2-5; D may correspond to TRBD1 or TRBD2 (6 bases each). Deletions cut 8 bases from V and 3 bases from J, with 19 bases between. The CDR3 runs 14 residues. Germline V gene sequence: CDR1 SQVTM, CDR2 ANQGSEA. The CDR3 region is CSSRGTGRKETQYF. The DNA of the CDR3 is TGCAGCTCCAGAGGTACAGGGAGGAAAGAGACCCAGTACTTC.

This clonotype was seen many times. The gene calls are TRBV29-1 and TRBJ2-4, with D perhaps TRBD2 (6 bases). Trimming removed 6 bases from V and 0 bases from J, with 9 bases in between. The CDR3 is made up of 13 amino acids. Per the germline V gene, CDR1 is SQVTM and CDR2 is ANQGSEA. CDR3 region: CSVEGVAKNIQYF. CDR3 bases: TGCAGCGTGGAGGGAGTAGCCAAAAACATTCAGTACTTC.

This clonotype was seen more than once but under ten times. Here the CDR3 DNA reads TGTGCCAGCAGCGCCCAAGGGGTTTCTGGGGCCAACGTCCTGACTTTC. Its protein is CASSAQGVSGANVLTF. The V call is TRBV9, the J call TRBJ2-6, with D perhaps TRBD1 (5 bases). Trimming took off 3 bases at V and 1 base at J, with 11 bases between the two ends. CDR1 and CDR2 (germline): SGDLS, YYNGEE. The CDR3 totals 16 residues.

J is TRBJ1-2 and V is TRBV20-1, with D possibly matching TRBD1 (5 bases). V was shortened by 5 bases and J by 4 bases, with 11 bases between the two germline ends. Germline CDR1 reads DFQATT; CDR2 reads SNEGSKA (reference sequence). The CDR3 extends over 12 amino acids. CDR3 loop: CSAARGGYGYTF. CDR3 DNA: TGCAGTGCTGCCCGGGGGGGCTATGGCTACACCTTC.

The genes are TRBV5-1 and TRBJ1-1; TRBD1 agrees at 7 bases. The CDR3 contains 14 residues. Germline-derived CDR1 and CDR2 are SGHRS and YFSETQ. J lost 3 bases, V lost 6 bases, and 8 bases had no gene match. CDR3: CASTREGADTEAFF. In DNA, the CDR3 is TGCGCCAGCACTCGGGAGGGGGCGGACACTGAAGCTTTCTTT.

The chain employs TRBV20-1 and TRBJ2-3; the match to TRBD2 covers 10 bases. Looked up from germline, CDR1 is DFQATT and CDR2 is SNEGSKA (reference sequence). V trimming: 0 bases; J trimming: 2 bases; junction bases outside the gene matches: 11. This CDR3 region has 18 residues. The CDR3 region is CSARDPTKAGGPTDTQYF. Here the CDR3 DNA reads TGCAGTGCTAGAGATCCGACTAAAGCGGGAGGGCCCACAGATACGCAGTATTTT.

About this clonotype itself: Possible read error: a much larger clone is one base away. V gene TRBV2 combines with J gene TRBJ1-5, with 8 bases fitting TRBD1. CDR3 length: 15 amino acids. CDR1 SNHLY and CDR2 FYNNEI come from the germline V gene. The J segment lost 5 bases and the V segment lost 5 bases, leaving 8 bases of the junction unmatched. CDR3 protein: CASSISGQGDQPQHF. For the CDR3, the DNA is TGTGCCAGCAGTATTTCCGGACAGGGCGATCAGCCCCAGCATTTT.

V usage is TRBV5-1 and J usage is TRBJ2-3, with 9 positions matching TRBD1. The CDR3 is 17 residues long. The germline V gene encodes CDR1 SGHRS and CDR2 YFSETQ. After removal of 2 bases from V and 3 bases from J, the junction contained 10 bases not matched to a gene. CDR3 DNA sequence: TGCGCCAGCAGCTTTTTCTTTGGCGGGACAGGGACAGATACGCAGTATTTT. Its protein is CASSFFFGGTGTDTQYF. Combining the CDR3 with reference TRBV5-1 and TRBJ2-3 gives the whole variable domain KAGVTQTPRYLIKTRGQQVTLSCSPISGHRSVSWYQQTPGQGLQFLFEYFSETQRNKGNFPGRFSGRQFSNSRSEMNVSTLELGDSALYLCASSFFFGGTGTDTQYFGPGTRLTVL.

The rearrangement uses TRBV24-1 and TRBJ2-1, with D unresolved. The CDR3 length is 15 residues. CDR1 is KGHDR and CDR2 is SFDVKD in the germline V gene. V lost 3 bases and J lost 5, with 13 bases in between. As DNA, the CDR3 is TGTGCCACCAGTGATGGGTCAGTGGGCCACAATGAGCAGTTCTTC. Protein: CATSDGSVGHNEQFF.

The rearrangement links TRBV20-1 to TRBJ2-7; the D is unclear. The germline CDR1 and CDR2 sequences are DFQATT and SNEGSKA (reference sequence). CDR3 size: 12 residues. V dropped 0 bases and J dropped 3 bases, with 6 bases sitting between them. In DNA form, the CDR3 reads TGCAGTGCTAGAGATTGGAACTACGAGCAGTACTTC. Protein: CSARDWNYEQYF.

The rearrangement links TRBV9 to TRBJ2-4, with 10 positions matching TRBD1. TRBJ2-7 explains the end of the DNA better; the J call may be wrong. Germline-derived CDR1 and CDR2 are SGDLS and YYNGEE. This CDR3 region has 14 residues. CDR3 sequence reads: CASIPGQGSYEQYF. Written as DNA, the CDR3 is TGTGCCAGCATCCCGGGACAGGGGTCCTACGAGCAGTACTTC.

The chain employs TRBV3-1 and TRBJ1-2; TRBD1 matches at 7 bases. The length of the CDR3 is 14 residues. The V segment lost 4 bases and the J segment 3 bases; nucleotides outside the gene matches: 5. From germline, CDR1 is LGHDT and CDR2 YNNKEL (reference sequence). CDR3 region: CASSPRDSYYGYTF. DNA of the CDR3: TGTGCCAGCAGCCCGAGGGACAGTTACTATGGCTACACCTTC.

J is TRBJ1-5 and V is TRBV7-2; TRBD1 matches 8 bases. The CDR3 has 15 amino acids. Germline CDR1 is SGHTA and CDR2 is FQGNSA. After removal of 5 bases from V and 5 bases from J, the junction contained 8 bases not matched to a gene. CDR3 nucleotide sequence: TGTGCCAGCAGCACTCGGACAGGGACGGATCAGCCCCAGCATTTT. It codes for CASSTRTGTDQPQHF.

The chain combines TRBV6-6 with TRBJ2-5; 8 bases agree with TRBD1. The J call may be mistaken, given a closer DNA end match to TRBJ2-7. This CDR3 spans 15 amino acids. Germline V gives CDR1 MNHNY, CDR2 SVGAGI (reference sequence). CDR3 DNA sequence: TGTGCCAGCAGTAAGGACAGGGTTCTAATCCACGAGCAGTACTTC. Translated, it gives CASSKDRVLIHEQYF.

CDR3 sequence (DNA): TGTGCCAGCAGCCCCCGGGAGCCCCTACGAGGCAATGAGCAGTTCTTC. Its translation is CASSPREPLRGNEQFF. V and J are TRBV9 and TRBJ2-1; perhaps TRBD2 as D (6 bases). The ends were cut back, 4 bases at V and 6 bases at J, with 20 bases in the middle. The CDR3 is made up of 16 amino acids. Germline V gene sequence: CDR1 SGDLS, CDR2 YYNGEE. Variable domain in full (rest from reference TRBV9 and TRBJ2-1): DSGVTQTPKHLITATGQRVTLRCSPRSGDLSVYWYQQSLDQGLQFLIQYYNGEERAKGNILERFSAQQFPDLHSELNLSSLELGDSALYFCASSPREPLRGNEQFFGPGTRLTVL.

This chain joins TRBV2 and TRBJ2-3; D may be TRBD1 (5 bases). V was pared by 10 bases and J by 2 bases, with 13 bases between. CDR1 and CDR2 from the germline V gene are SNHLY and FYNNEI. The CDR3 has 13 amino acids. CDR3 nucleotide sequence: TGTGCCACAACAGGAACCTCCACAGATACGCAGTATTTT. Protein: CATTGTSTDTQYF.

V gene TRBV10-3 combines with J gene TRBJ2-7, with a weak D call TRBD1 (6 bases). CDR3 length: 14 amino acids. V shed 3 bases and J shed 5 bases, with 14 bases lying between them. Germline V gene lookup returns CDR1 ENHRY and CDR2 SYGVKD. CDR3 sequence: CAISDRGGGDEQYF. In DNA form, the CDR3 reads TGTGCCATCAGTGACCGGGGTGGGGGCGACGAGCAGTACTTC.

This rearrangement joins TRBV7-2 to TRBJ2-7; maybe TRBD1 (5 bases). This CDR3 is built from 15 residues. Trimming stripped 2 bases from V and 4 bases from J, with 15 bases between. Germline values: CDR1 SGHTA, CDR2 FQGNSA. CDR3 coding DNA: TGTGCCAGCAGCTTAAATGGGGCGCGAAGGTACGAGCAGTACTTC. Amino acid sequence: CASSLNGARRYEQYF.

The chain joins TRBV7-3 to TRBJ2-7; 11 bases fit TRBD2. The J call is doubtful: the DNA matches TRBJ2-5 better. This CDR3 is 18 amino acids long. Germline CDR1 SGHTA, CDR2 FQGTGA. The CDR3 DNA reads TGTGCCAGCAGCTTAGTACCCCCGGATAGCGGGAGGGAGGAGACCCAGTACTTC. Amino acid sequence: CASSLVPPDSGREETQYF.

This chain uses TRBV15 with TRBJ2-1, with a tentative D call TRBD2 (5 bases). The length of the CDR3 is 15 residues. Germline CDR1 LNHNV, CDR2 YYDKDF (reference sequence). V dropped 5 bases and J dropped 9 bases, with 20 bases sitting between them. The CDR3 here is CATSSDLARGPEQFF. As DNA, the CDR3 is TGTGCCACCAGCTCCGACTTAGCGAGAGGACCTGAGCAGTTCTTC.